This record concerns one T cell receptor beta chain sequence. There is no known antigen for this receptor. It has no much larger one-base neighbor in the sample; base qualities were not kept. V loses 0 bases, J loses 4 bases, and the germline ends lie 10 bases apart. CDR1 and CDR2 (SGHDT, YYEEEE) derive from the germline V gene. Reading from cysteine to phenylalanine, the CDR3 counts 14 amino acids. Left in the record is the CDR3 DNA by itself, 42 bases read in frame from the first base. The data belong to a study of cytomegalovirus exposure and HLA in healthy donors (dated by TCRdb to 2017 to 2019). About the investigation overall: An earlier analysis of 550 to 700 of the donors reported approximately 290 Gb of sequence data and some 120 million unique TCR beta sequences from around 200 million T cells. An early release that covered around 590 HLA-typed donors contained approximately 290 gigabases of sequencing data and tens of millions of unique TCR sequences. The genetic ancestry cluster associated with self-reported Caucasian donors included 81% of the 398 genotyped donors. The study aimed to test whether cataloging public T cell receptors could reveal signatures of past pathogen exposure. The study profiled the T cell repertoires of hundreds of subjects by immunosequencing and related them to cytomegalovirus serostatus. In addition to the first cohort of hundreds of subjects, a separate validation cohort of 120 different subjects was used. To predict cytomegalovirus infection status, the study combined high-throughput TCR immunosequencing, statistical association of individual TCRs with disease status, and machine learning. A later analysis re-analyzed previously published TCR beta repertoires from roughly 600 donors and added high-resolution HLA genotyping to study TCR occurrence patterns. The later analysis used no new phenotypic data to find candidate immune exposures, relying instead on TCR beta sequences and their occurrence across donors. To decide whether each TCR beta V gene segment behaved as functional or pseudogenic, an earlier analysis of fewer than 750 of the donors relied on high-throughput TCR beta sequencing. Donor age, sex, ethnicity and CMV serostatus were compiled together with the repertoire data. A later genetic analysis used genome-wide SNP genotypes for about 65% of the 666 donors, treating that subset as a discovery cohort. Every repertoire in the discovery cohort had been generated on one and the same sequencing platform. Class I and class II HLA loci were covered by the typing at four-digit resolution. The number of typed donors differed by locus: roughly 620-630 for A, B, C, DRB1 and DQB1; 522 for DQA1; approximately 600 for DPA1; and some 450 for DPB1. A few DR-DQ haplotypes were treated as single units for association and clustering because of strong linkage in the cohort. On average, roughly 240,000 unique TCR beta nucleotide sequences were sequenced per donor among 398 genotyped donors of the cohort, with roughly a sixth of those sequences being non-productive. Beyond this particular receptor, the publication reports: Most TCR sequences were seen in very few donors, while some public TCRs were found in many individuals. A further reported finding was that TCR beta sequences accurately predicted the HLA-A and HLA-B alleles for most subjects in the first cohort. The 87-base-pair reads could not distinguish some IMGT-functional V segments, including TRBV6-2 and TRBV6-3, so those segments were excluded. A later genetic analysis reported fewer N-insertions in productive TCRs among donors in an Asian-associated ancestry cluster than the roughly 720-donor mean. When HLA alleles, especially DR and DQ, strongly co-occurred, TCR associations were difficult to assign to individual alleles. This cohort had only TCR beta chains sequenced, and the lack of alpha or paired-chain data limited which features could be detected. The earlier analysis of about 600 of the donors excluded about 16 rarely observed V segments, including chromosome 9 orphons, because counts were too low. In the study, approximately 160 TCR beta chains were listed as associated with cytomegalovirus. An association between a missense DCLRE1C variant and V-gene and J-gene trimming of TCR beta chains was found in a later genetic analysis and replicated in an independent cohort. The presence/absence analyses assumed that sequencing depth was roughly uniform across donors, and that assumption may not be true. In a later analysis, HLA-associated TCR beta chains showed more clonal expansion and lower generation probabilities than non-associated chains that were equally common. A later analysis associated 15,000 to 20,000 TCR beta sequences with specific HLA alleles at a false discovery rate of 0.05. Correlated functional status among segregating V segments might be attributable to linkage disequilibrium, but an unknown experimental factor could not be ruled out. The authors suggested that the approach could potentially be generalized to other disease states and immunological phenotypes. An earlier analysis of approximately 530 of the donors showed that most TCR beta V segments appeared in productive rearrangements either about 87% or about 30% of the time, which broadly matched IMGT annotations. In a later analysis, TCR association rates were found to vary across HLA loci, with the most associated TCRs seen for DRB1 alleles and the fewest for HLA-C alleles. Several of the top co-occurrence clusters appeared to be linked to parvovirus B19, influenza, CMV and Epstein-Barr virus, according to a later analysis. The only immune exposure information available for the cohort was CMV serostatus. HLA typing was unavailable for some donors at each locus, so association tests used only the typed subset. The classifier was reported to diagnose cytomegalovirus status with high specificity and sensitivity in both the original cohort and the validation cohort. In vitro tests confirmed that a few of the cytomegalovirus-associated TCR beta chains recognize cytomegalovirus antigens. A cluster of highly shared sequence variants was judged likely to be a technical artifact of the sequencing pipeline. Most CMV-associated TCR beta chains appeared to be HLA-restricted in a later analysis, and the HLA associations seemed to be driven largely by CMV exposure.

Libraries were made using the immunoSEQ multiplex PCR assay. For the multiplex PCR, a mixture combining 60 forward primers for TCR Vbeta segments and 13 reverse primers for TCR Jbeta segments was used. The CDR3 region of rearranged TCR beta genes was amplified from genomic DNA with a multiplex PCR assay. On the Illumina HiSeq System, the amplified TCR beta libraries were sequenced as 87-base-pair reads. The original methods were these. Across the 500 to 850 repertoires, a later analysis counted about 81 million unique TCR beta chains, approximately 10 million of which were shared by at least two donors. Raw reads were error-corrected and collapsed into unique sequences by a nearest-neighbor algorithm in which closely related sequences were merged to remove PCR and sequencing errors. CDR3 sequences were aligned to IMGT reference sequences to assign V, D and J gene segments. For a sequence to be retained, a match of at least six nucleotides was required to both a V gene segment and a J gene segment. A rearrangement was called productive if the CDR3 had no stop codons and remained in frame with V and J, and every other rearrangement was called non-productive. Following IMGT convention, CDR3 was defined as the stretch from the second conserved V-encoded cysteine to the conserved J-encoded phenylalanine. The earlier analysis of 587 of the donors excluded sequences that lacked an unambiguous match to a single V gene segment. In an earlier analysis of approximately 590 of the donors, V segments were called functional above 56.7% productive rearrangements and were called segregating when the between-donor standard deviation exceeded 5%. A statistical classification framework was built for diagnosing cytomegalovirus status from the catalog of TCR beta chain sequences. A later analysis assigned V and J genes by comparing TCR nucleotide sequences with IMGT/GENE-DB human TR gene sequences. The TCRdist pipeline was used in a later analysis to assign CDR3 sequences and most-parsimonious VDJ recombination scenarios. In a later analysis, each TCR beta chain was defined by its CDR3 amino acid sequence together with its V-gene family, and reads without a unique V-gene family were excluded. To address suspected cross-contamination and a sequencing artifact, a later analysis removed approximately 590 highly shared, low-generation-probability nucleotide sequences. A later analysis calculated a clonal expansion index for each public chain from normalized within-repertoire ranks of inferred template counts. In a later analysis, generation probabilities were computed with a VDJ recombination model fitted to out-of-frame rearrangements, and the resulting probabilities were checked against IGoR. Hypergeometric tests were used in a later analysis to score TCR-TCR, TCR-HLA and TCR-CMV co-occurrence, with a repertoire-size bias correction applied to the TCR pairs. False discovery rates were estimated in a later analysis by permuting HLA or CMV assignments 20 times. In a later analysis, co-occurring TCRs were grouped with DBSCAN, and TCRdist sequence similarity was added when clustering was performed within HLA-allele-positive subsets. Repertoires with fewer than 30,000 or more than 120,000 public chains, plus five repertoires with anomalous nucleotide sharing, were excluded from co-occurrence clustering. Not all clones reach the TCRdb copy of this immuneACCESS table, which keeps in-frame sequences only. Checked studies attribute under half of the gap to unresolved V genes and leave the rest unexplained. D and trimming come from the DNA, and the V and J calls and clone size come from that table. Present in this sample are about 200,000 clones, around four fifths of which were seen just once. The top ten clonotypes cover around 4% of the sample.

The cohort was made up of 650 to 700 healthy bone marrow donors. All cohort members were sampled while nominally healthy, although unrecorded immune exposures were likely present. The donor was CMV seronegative and was included in the group of approximately 350 seronegative cohort members. Each donor provided a peripheral blood sample, and peripheral blood mononuclear cells were used for TCR beta sequencing. The Qiagen DNeasy Blood Extraction Kit was used to extract genomic DNA from the blood cell samples. The sequence came from a male donor in good health and CMV-seronegative. Sequenced sample: PBMCs. This sequence uses TRBV5-6 and TRBJ1-2; TRBD1 is perhaps the D gene, given 6 matching bases. The DNA is as follows: TGTGCCAGCAGCTTGGAACAGGGCGGCTATGGCTACACCTTC. It translates as CASSLEQGGYGYTF.